This entry features one T cell receptor beta chain sequence. V shed 5 bases and J shed 0 bases, with 5 bases lying between them. Germline V gene data show CDR1 as SGHTA and CDR2 as FQGNSA. This CDR3 region has 13 residues. Original processing methods: Estimation of nucleated cell counts was performed using reference gene primer amplification. Libraries were prepared by immunoSEQ multiplex PCR; TCRdb keeps only in-frame clonotypes and omits some of them. V, J and clone size derive from that table, while D and trimming were established from the DNA sequence. In the table there are around 99,000 clones, around 82% of which are singletons. These data originate in a study of blood T cell repertoires in COVID-19. Across the whole study: Spain, Italy and the United States supplied samples that represented acute and convalescent COVID-19. From T cells, B-cell-depleted T cells, or PBMCs came the material, which was cDNA or gDNA.

J is TRBJ1-5 and V is TRBV7-2; D unresolved. Sequencing used peripheral blood. The sequence came from a human donor in a cohort sampled during active or convalescent COVID-19. The CDR3: CASSGGSNQPQHF. The CDR3 DNA sequence: TGTGCCAGCAGCGGCGGTAGCAATCAGCCCCAGCATTTT.